The 16 T cell receptor beta chains given below trace back to one sample, sequenced in a study of OX40 agonist ivuxolimab in advanced cancers. The table came from immunoSEQ multiplex PCR; TCRdb's copy has only in-frame clones and leaves some out. Among about 62,000 clones listed, around 80% were seen once. The specimen comprised CD4+ or CD8+ T cells sorted from blood, sampled in a trial of the OX40 agonist ivuxolimab. Every receptor here comes from an adult with an advanced solid tumor such as melanoma, head and neck, liver or kidney cancer.

The J gene is TRBJ2-7, the V gene TRBV7-6; D is ambiguous. V lost 2 bases and J lost 1, with 9 bases in between. The CDR3 contains 14 residues. From germline, CDR1 is SGHVS and CDR2 FNYEAQ. CDR3 bases: TGTGCCAGCAGCTTATCCGAAGGTTCCTACGAGCAGTACTTC. Its translation is CASSLSEGSYEQYF.

This rearrangement joins TRBV28 to TRBJ2-1; D is ambiguous. The germline V gene has CDR1 MDHEN and CDR2 SYDVKM. CDR3 length: 11 residues. V lost 5 bases, J lost 7 bases, and 6 bases lay in between. The CDR3 here is CASSPLNEQFF. CDR3 coding DNA: TGTGCCAGCAGTCCTTTAAATGAGCAGTTCTTC.

This clone turned up a few times. The chain joins TRBV9 to TRBJ2-5; D may match TRBD1 or TRBD2 (7 bases each). Germline V CDR1 and CDR2: SGDLS, YYNGEE. The CDR3 is 16 residues long. Trimming took off 1 base at V and 2 bases at J, with 15 bases between the two ends. The DNA of the CDR3 is TGTGCCAGCAGCGTATTGGGGGGGACAGCACAAGAGACCCAGTACTTC. Protein: CASSVLGGTAQETQYF.

The CDR3 region is CASSHTRQSSYNEQFF. In DNA form, the CDR3 reads TGTGCCAGTAGTCACACGAGGCAGAGCTCCTACAATGAGCAGTTCTTC. The chain is built from TRBV19 and TRBJ2-1; no definite D call. V lost 5 bases, J lost 0 bases, and 14 bases lay in between. This CDR3 has 16 residues. Germline lookup yields CDR1 LNHDA and CDR2 SQIVND (reference sequence).

The chain uses TRBV5-1 and TRBJ2-5, with TRBD2 identical over 11 bases. Germline V gene sequence: CDR1 SGHRS, CDR2 YFSETQ. The CDR3 runs 15 residues. V lost 4 bases, J lost 5 bases, and 7 bases stayed unmatched. CDR3 DNA: TGCGCCAGCAGCCCGGGACTAGCGGTTCGTGAGACCCAGTACTTC. Protein: CASSPGLAVRETQYF.

This chain joins TRBV13 and TRBJ1-3, with no clear D. This CDR3 region has 15 residues. The V end was cut by 0 bases, the J end by 0 bases, with 6 bases between. The germline CDR1 and CDR2 sequences are PRHDT and FYEKMQ (reference sequence). CDR3 protein: CASSLGWNSGNTIYF. The DNA for the CDR3 is TGTGCCAGCAGCTTAGGCTGGAACTCTGGAAACACCATATATTTT.

The V call is TRBV18, the J call TRBJ2-1; 9 nucleotides align to TRBD1. Germline values: CDR1 KGHSH, CDR2 LQKENI. The CDR3 has 13 amino acids. The junction had 6 bases not matched to a gene; V was cut back by 5 bases and J by 10 bases. CDR3 in DNA: TGTGCCAGCTCAACGGACAGGGGAGTAGAGCAGTTCTTC. Protein sequence: CASSTDRGVEQFF.

The CDR3 coding sequence is TGTGCCAGCAGCCAAGCGGGGGGCTTCGCTAATGAAAAACTGTTTTTT. It codes for CASSQAGGFANEKLFF. V is TRBV5-4 and J is TRBJ1-4; D might be TRBD1 (6 bases). Germline V gene lookup returns CDR1 SGHNT and CDR2 YYREEE (reference sequence). The germline V and J ends were trimmed by 4 bases and 3 bases, with 16 bases remaining between them. There are 16 residues in the CDR3. Looking up the rest from reference TRBV5-4 and TRBJ1-4 gives the full variable domain: ETGVTQSPTHLIKTRGQQVTLRCSSQSGHNTVSWYQQALGQGPQFIFQYYREEENGRGNFPPRFSGLQFPNYSSELNVNALELDDSALYLCASSQAGGFANEKLFFGSGTQLSVL.

This chain links TRBV19 with TRBJ2-1; 7 bases map to TRBD2. CDR1 and CDR2 (germline): LNHDA, SQIVND (reference sequence). This CDR3 contains 16 residues. The chain's CDR3 is CVRGGQGLLSYNEQFF. The CDR3 coding sequence is TGTGTTAGGGGAGGGCAGGGTCTTCTTTCCTACAATGAGCAGTTCTTC.

This chain joins TRBV7-8 and TRBJ2-7; tentatively, D is TRBD2 (6 bases). Germline-derived CDR1 and CDR2 are SGHVS and FQNEAQ. V was clipped by 10 bases and J by 1 base, with 20 bases between them. The CDR3 covers 15 residues. CDR3 in DNA: TGTGCCACCGGCGGCGGGGAGTGGGCATCCTACGAGCAGTACTTC. Protein sequence: CATGGGEWASYEQYF. Using reference TRBV7-8 and TRBJ2-7 for the parts outside the CDR3, the full variable domain is GAGVSQSPRYKVAKRGQDVALRCDPISGHVSLFWYQQALGQGPEFLTYFQNEAQLDKSGLPSDRFFAERPEGSVSTLKIQRTQQEDSAVYLCATGGGEWASYEQYFGPGTRLTVT.

V and J are TRBV5-1 and TRBJ2-3; 11 positions agree with TRBD1. The germline gives CDR1 SGHRS, CDR2 YFSETQ. The CDR3 extends over 16 amino acids. V shed 2 bases, J shed 1 base, and the junction held 3 bases outside the gene matches. The CDR3 sequence is CASSLLGQGGTDTQYF. CDR3 nucleotides: TGCGCCAGCAGCTTACTGGGACAGGGGGGCACAGATACGCAGTATTTT.

This chain uses TRBV5-4 with TRBJ1-4; TRBD1 matches at 10 bases. Germline assignment: CDR1 SGHNT and CDR2 YYREEE (reference sequence). J gave up 6 bases and V 4 bases, and 12 bases lay outside the gene matches. The CDR3 runs to 17 residues. CDR3: CASSRKDTTGGYEKLFF. The CDR3, as DNA: TGTGCCAGCAGCCGCAAAGACACGACAGGGGGCTATGAAAAACTGTTTTTT. Complete variable domain (other parts from reference TRBV5-4 and TRBJ1-4): ETGVTQSPTHLIKTRGQQVTLRCSSQSGHNTVSWYQQALGQGPQFIFQYYREEENGRGNFPPRFSGLQFPNYSSELNVNALELDDSALYLCASSRKDTTGGYEKLFFGSGTQLSVL.

The CDR3 sequence: CASSHVRGQGSGELFF. For the CDR3, the DNA is TGCGCCAGCAGCCATGTCCGAGGACAGGGTTCCGGGGAGCTGTTTTTT. The V and J genes are TRBV4-1 and TRBJ2-2; TRBD1 aligns across 8 bases. This CDR3 comprises 16 residues. V lost 3 bases and J lost 6; bases outside the gene matches: 9. Germline V CDR1 and CDR2: MGHRA, YSYEKL.

The chain is built from TRBV14 and TRBJ2-3, with TRBD2 identical over 8 bases. Unmatched junction bases numbered 8, after V lost 4 bases and J lost 8 bases. This CDR3 is 14 amino acids long. Germline loops: CDR1 SGHDN, CDR2 FVKESK. CDR3 coding DNA: TGTGCCAGCAGCCCTGGGCTAGCGGGTATTACGCAGTATTTT. Translating gives CASSPGLAGITQYF. Full variable domain (outside the CDR3, taken from reference TRBV14 and TRBJ2-3): EAGVTQFPSHSVIEKGQTVTLRCDPISGHDNLYWYRRVMGKEIKFLLHFVKESKQDESGMPNNRFLAERTGGTYSTLKVQPAELEDSGVYFCASSPGLAGITQYFGPGTRLTVL.

This chain uses TRBV11-3 with TRBJ1-1, with 7 bases identical to TRBD1. The CDR3 totals 14 residues. With 6 bases clipped from V and 0 bases from J, the junction kept 4 bases outside the gene matches. The germline V gene encodes CDR1 SGHNT and CDR2 YENEEA. The CDR3 loop is CASRAGGLNTEAFF. For the CDR3, the DNA is TGTGCCAGCAGGGCAGGGGGTCTGAACACTGAAGCTTTCTTT.

Regarding this clone: The junction departs from germline at one end; a sequencing error may be responsible. The same CDR3 arises from other DNA sequences in this sample as well. The chain links TRBV4-2 to TRBJ1-1, with D uncertain. This CDR3 spans 16 amino acids. CDR1 LGHNA and CDR2 YNFKEQ come from the germline V gene. In DNA form, the CDR3 reads TGTGCCAGCAGCCAAGATGCGGGGAGCAAGAACACCGAAGCTTTCTTT. It encodes CASSQDAGSKNTEAFF.